This TCR beta chain was recorded in a study of T cell repertoires in cytomegalovirus infection. Note on this clonotype: Its antigen is as yet unknown.

TCRdb fed the reads into MiXCR, producing one record per CDR3 protein. The sample has around 710,000 distinct CDR3 sequences; roughly 29% are singletons. The length of the CDR3 is 14 residues. Germline V CDR1 and CDR2: MNHEY, SMNVEV (reference sequence). With 5 bases clipped from V and 7 bases from J, the junction kept 6 bases outside the gene matches. The genes are TRBV27 and TRBJ1-2; 11 bases match TRBD1. The sequences come from cultured CD8+ T cells from PBMCs, collected from culture after CMV antigen stimulation. This TCR derives from a human donor in good health (CMV status not recorded). Some clones in this sample may be carry-over from other donors' samples. CDR3 region: CASSMDRGRSGYTF. The CDR3 nucleotides are TGTGCCAGCAGTATGGACAGGGGGCGGAGTGGCTACACCTTC.